This entry lists 25 T cell receptor beta chains sequenced from one sample in a study of PD-L1 blockade in urothelial cancer. The repertoire was sequenced with immunoSEQ multiplex PCR; TCRdb's copy has only in-frame clones and lacks some. The sample has about 80,000 clones; approximately 86% are singletons. The sequenced sample was PBMCs, obtained around atezolizumab (anti-PD-L1) treatment. The receptors shown here come from a woman in her 70s with urothelial cancer.

The chain uses TRBV5-5 and TRBJ2-1; D unresolved. The CDR3 is 14 amino acids. V gave up 3 bases and J gave up 4 bases, with 11 bases separating them. CDR1 SGHKS and CDR2 YYEKEE come from the germline V gene (reference sequence). This chain's CDR3 is CASSSLTYYNEQFF. In nucleotides, the CDR3 is TGTGCCAGCAGCTCCCTCACCTATTACAATGAGCAGTTCTTC.

The chain uses TRBV6-6 and TRBJ2-1, with 10 bases matching TRBD2. Germline CDR1 MNHNY, CDR2 SVGAGI (reference sequence). The V and J ends lost 2 bases and 8 bases, in that order; junction bases with no gene match: 9. CDR3 length equals 16 residues. The CDR3 region has the DNA TGTGCCAGCAGTTACCTGCCTAGCGGGAGTAGCGATGAGCAGTTCTTC. Protein sequence: CASSYLPSGSSDEQFF.

The chain uses TRBV11-2 and TRBJ2-7; 9 bases agree with TRBD2. V shed 1 base and J 2 bases; nucleotides not matched to a gene: 9. Germline V gives CDR1 SGHAT, CDR2 FQNNGV. The CDR3 is 17 residues long. CDR3 amino acids: CASSLVLPSGNTYEQYF. CDR3 in DNA: TGTGCCAGCAGCTTAGTTTTACCTAGCGGGAACACCTACGAGCAGTACTTC.

The chain employs TRBV29-1 and TRBJ1-1, with D possibly TRBD1 on 5 matching bases. The CDR3 totals 15 residues. Germline CDR1 reads SQVTM; CDR2 reads ANQGSEA. Trimming took off 4 bases at V and 0 bases at J, with 15 bases between the two ends. As DNA, the CDR3 is TGCAGCGTTGTAGGGGAAAGGGGTATGAACACTGAAGCTTTCTTT. Translating gives CSVVGERGMNTEAFF.

V and J are TRBV10-2 and TRBJ1-2; 7 nucleotides line up with TRBD1. V was pared by 4 bases and J by 0 bases, with 2 bases of the junction left unmatched. CDR3 size: 14 residues. Germline V gene lookup returns CDR1 WSHSY and CDR2 SAAADI. The DNA of the CDR3 is TGCGCCAGCAGTGGACAGGGACCTAACTATGGCTACACCTTC. Translating gives CASSGQGPNYGYTF.

The CDR3 nucleotides are TGTGCCAGCAGTTTATCCGGAGGGACAGGGCCCTATGGCTACACCTTC. Protein sequence: CASSLSGGTGPYGYTF. This chain joins TRBV28 and TRBJ1-2; 9 bases are a match to TRBD1. This CDR3 is built from 16 residues. Germline loops: CDR1 MDHEN, CDR2 SYDVKM. V gave up 1 base and J gave up 4 bases; unmatched junction bases: 7.

The chain couples TRBV18 to TRBJ2-5; 7 positions agree with TRBD1. V shed 0 bases, J shed 0 bases, and the junction held 4 bases outside the gene matches. From germline, CDR1 is KGHSH and CDR2 LQKENI. This CDR3 spans 16 amino acids. The CDR3 coding sequence is TGTGCCAGCTCACCACCACTGGACAGGTACCAAGAGACCCAGTACTTC. The encoded protein is CASSPPLDRYQETQYF.

In DNA form, the CDR3 reads TGTGCCAGCTCACCATCTCAGGGTGAAGCTTTCTTT. Protein: CASSPSQGEAFF. The chain carries TRBV18 and TRBJ1-1; the D gene is possibly TRBD1 (5 bases). Germline values: CDR1 KGHSH, CDR2 LQKENI. V gave up 2 bases and J gave up 7 bases, with 8 bases separating them. CDR3 length equals 12 residues.

The V and J genes are TRBV7-2 and TRBJ2-1, with D possibly TRBD2 on 6 matching bases. V was shortened by 1 base and J by 0 bases, with 7 bases between the two germline ends. The CDR3 has 15 amino acids. Germline V gene lookup returns CDR1 SGHTA and CDR2 FQGNSA. For the CDR3, the DNA is TGTGCCAGCAGCTTAGACGGGAGCTCCTACAATGAGCAGTTCTTC. This gives the protein CASSLDGSSYNEQFF.

The genes are TRBV4-2 and TRBJ1-3, with D perhaps matching TRBD1 (5 bases). Trimming cost V 4 bases and J 1 base, with 14 bases left between them. This CDR3 contains 16 residues. Germline V gene lookup returns CDR1 LGHNA and CDR2 YNFKEQ. CDR3 nucleotide sequence: TGTGCCAGCAGCCCTTTAGTAGGGGAATCTGGAAACACCATATATTTT. Amino acids: CASSPLVGESGNTIYF.

The chain has TRBV2 and TRBJ2-1; the match to TRBD2 covers 9 bases. V trimming: 7 bases; J trimming: 6 bases; junction bases outside the gene matches: 7. Germline assignment: CDR1 SNHLY and CDR2 FYNNEI. The CDR3 has 14 residues. CDR3 bases: TGTGCCAGCAATAGCGGGAGAATTGGCAATGAGCAGTTCTTC. It codes for CASNSGRIGNEQFF.

This rearrangement joins TRBV19 to TRBJ1-1, with TRBD1 identical over 7 bases. V lost 7 bases to trimming and J lost 1 base; unmatched junction nucleotides: 6. Per the germline V gene, CDR1 is LNHDA and CDR2 is SQIVND (reference sequence). The CDR3 is 14 residues long. The DNA of the CDR3 is TGTGCCAGTAACCCGGACAGGACGAACACTGAAGCTTTCTTT. Translating gives CASNPDRTNTEAFF.

This clone was observed a handful of times. The rearrangement joins TRBV2 to TRBJ1-1, with D possibly matching TRBD1 (6 bases). Germline V gene lookup returns CDR1 SNHLY and CDR2 FYNNEI. The CDR3 loop spans 15 amino acids. V lost 5 bases, J lost 0 bases, and 13 bases lay in between. CDR3 region: CASSTAGGLNTEAFF. The DNA of the CDR3 is TGTGCCAGCAGTACCGCGGGGGGCCTGAACACTGAAGCTTTCTTT.

The chain uses TRBV7-8 and TRBJ1-4, with TRBD1 matching over 8 bases. V was clipped by 5 bases and J by 2 bases; unmatched bases: 10. This CDR3 contains 17 residues. Looked up from germline, CDR1 is SGHVS and CDR2 is FQNEAQ. The CDR3 protein is CASSAGQDGVTNEKLFF. The CDR3 bases are TGTGCCAGCAGCGCGGGACAGGATGGGGTTACTAATGAAAAACTGTTTTTT.

The rearrangement joins TRBV27 to TRBJ1-1, with 10 nucleotides matching TRBD1. V lost 6 bases and J lost 1; bases outside the gene matches: 5. Germline assignment: CDR1 MNHEY and CDR2 SMNVEV (reference sequence). CDR3 length: 15 amino acids. CDR3 loop: CASSPWTGGNTEAFF. CDR3 coding DNA: TGTGCCAGCAGCCCTTGGACAGGGGGGAACACTGAAGCTTTCTTT.

The V and J genes are TRBV11-2 and TRBJ1-5, with D perhaps matching TRBD1 (5 bases). CDR1 SGHAT and CDR2 FQNNGV come from the germline V gene. The CDR3 has 15 residues. V was shortened by 0 bases and J by 5 bases, with 11 bases between the two germline ends. DNA for the CDR3: TGTGCCAGCAGCTTAGAGGGCAGGGCCTATCAGCCCCAGCATTTT. Translating it yields CASSLEGRAYQPQHF.

This clone appeared a single time. The chain links TRBV5-4 to TRBJ1-1; D is possibly TRBD1 (5 bases). The CDR3 extends over 14 amino acids. V was clipped by 4 bases and J by 0 bases, with 10 bases between them. CDR1 and CDR2 from the germline V gene are SGHNT and YYREEE (reference sequence). The CDR3 loop reads CASSRDSMNTEAFF. DNA for the CDR3: TGTGCCAGCAGCAGAGACAGTATGAACACTGAAGCTTTCTTT.

The CDR3 here is CASNKAGGPSTGELFF. As DNA, the CDR3 is TGTGCCAGCAACAAAGCGGGAGGGCCCAGCACCGGGGAGCTGTTTTTT. V and J are TRBV5-4 and TRBJ2-2; TRBD2 matches at 10 bases. From germline, CDR1 is SGHNT and CDR2 YYREEE (reference sequence). The CDR3 has 16 amino acids. J lost 4 bases, V lost 6 bases, and 9 bases had no gene match.

The chain is built from TRBV7-2 and TRBJ1-2, with D unclear. The CDR3 spans 14 residues. CDR1 and CDR2 (germline): SGHTA, FQGNSA. With 2 bases removed from V and 8 bases from J, the gap between germline ends came to 15 bases. The CDR3 region is CASSLTEAVGGYTF. CDR3 DNA sequence: TGTGCCAGCAGCTTAACCGAAGCGGTTGGGGGCTACACCTTC.

The rearrangement links TRBV2 to TRBJ2-5, with D perhaps matching TRBD2 (5 bases). Per germline, CDR1 SNHLY and CDR2 FYNNEI. V was clipped by 8 bases and J by 5 bases, with 12 bases between them. The CDR3 consists of 12 residues. The CDR3: CASRRQRETQYF. CDR3 in DNA: TGTGCCAGCCGGAGGCAGCGGGAGACCCAGTACTTC.

The V and J genes are TRBV6-6 and TRBJ1-3; unclear D gene. The CDR3 extends over 10 amino acids. Germline values: CDR1 MNHNY, CDR2 SVGAGI (reference sequence). In DNA, the CDR3 is TGTGCTAGCTCTGGAAACACCATATATTTT. This sequence encodes CASSGNTIYF.

The chain is built from TRBV19 and TRBJ2-6; D uncertain. Germline V gives CDR1 LNHDA, CDR2 SQIVND (reference sequence). The CDR3 has 15 amino acids. V lost 6 bases and J lost 0, with 9 bases in between. CDR3 coding DNA: TGTGCCAGTAGGCCTCAGATCTCTGGGGCCAACGTCCTGACTTTC. Translated, it gives CASRPQISGANVLTF.

V gene TRBV7-2 combines with J gene TRBJ1-2; D unresolved. Trimming pared 5 bases from V and 4 bases from J, leaving 14 bases between. Germline CDR1 reads SGHTA; CDR2 reads FQGNSA. The CDR3 is 14 residues long. The CDR3 region is CASSTPVASYGYTF. CDR3 coding DNA: TGTGCCAGCAGCACCCCGGTCGCTAGCTATGGCTACACCTTC. The full variable domain, its missing parts supplied by reference TRBV7-2 and TRBJ1-2, is GAGVSQSPSNKVTEKGKDVELRCDPISGHTALYWYRQSLGQGLEFLIYFQGNSAPDKSGLPSDRFSAERTGGSVSTLTIQRTQQEDSAVYLCASSTPVASYGYTFGSGTRLTVV.

The chain joins TRBV19 to TRBJ2-1, with 8 positions matching TRBD2. Germline V gene data show CDR1 as LNHDA and CDR2 as SQIVND (reference sequence). With 6 bases clipped from V and 0 bases from J, the junction kept 19 bases outside the gene matches. CDR3 length: 20 residues. The CDR3 region is CASRGVGRAGGGSSYNEQFF. CDR3 nucleotides: TGTGCCAGTAGGGGCGTCGGGAGGGCCGGGGGAGGGAGCTCCTACAATGAGCAGTTCTTC.

The chain combines TRBV7-9 with TRBJ1-2; 7 nucleotides align to TRBD1. The CDR3 is made up of 15 amino acids. V was clipped by 5 bases and J by 1 base; unmatched bases: 7. CDR1 and CDR2 (germline): SEHNR, FQNEAQ (reference sequence). The CDR3 sequence is CASSPGQSINYGYTF. The CDR3 coding sequence is TGTGCCAGCAGCCCGGGACAGAGTATTAACTATGGCTACACCTTC.